Shown below are 11 T cell receptor beta chains from a single sample sequenced in a study of metastatic and nonmetastatic thyroid tumors (dated by TCRdb to about 2020). The library was generated by PCR. TCRdb shows the sequencer as Illumina HiSeq 4000. TCRdb reanalyzed the raw reads on its own, using fastp at Q25 for trimming and MiXCR for clone calling, and kept in-frame beta chains. The sample yields 20,000 to 30,000 clones; approximately 20% were counted once. The ten largest clones represent roughly 8% of the sample. No treatment had been received by any patient before thyroid surgery. The sample consisted of blood. Every receptor here comes from a female donor with papillary thyroid cancer or a benign thyroid nodule (not recorded which). Some clones in this sample may be carry-over from other donors' samples.

The chain joins TRBV4-1 to TRBJ2-1; D possibly corresponds to TRBD2 (8 bases). Trimming removed 2 bases at V and 7 bases at J, with 21 bases between. The CDR3 is 17 amino acids. The germline CDR1 and CDR2 sequences are MGHRA and YSYEKL. The CDR3 sequence is CASSQILSGTDPNEQFF. In nucleotides, the CDR3 is TGCGCCAGCAGCCAAATCCTTAGCGGGACAGATCCGAATGAGCAGTTCTTC.

The table lists this clone with a few counts. The V call is TRBV5-1, the J call TRBJ2-5; 11 bases line up with TRBD2. Trimming removed 4 bases from V and 5 bases from J; junction bases left unmatched: 4. Germline values: CDR1 SGHRS, CDR2 YFSETQ. The CDR3 consists of 14 residues. In DNA, the CDR3 is TGCGCCAGCAGCCTTAGCGGGAGGGGCGAGACCCAGTACTTC. This translates into CASSLSGRGETQYF.

This clone appeared many times. CDR3 region: CASKTLSGGSKNEQFF. CDR3 in DNA: TGTGCCAGCAAGACCCTAAGCGGCGGGAGTAAAAATGAGCAGTTCTTC. The J gene is TRBJ2-1, the V gene TRBV27; 7 positions agree with TRBD2. With 7 bases clipped from V and 7 bases from J, the junction kept 16 bases outside the gene matches. CDR1 and CDR2 from the germline V gene are MNHEY and SMNVEV (reference sequence). This CDR3 region has 16 residues.

The chain joins TRBV6-5 to TRBJ2-7; D is unresolved. Trimming removed 4 bases at V and 2 bases at J, with 9 bases between. The CDR3 sequence is 13 residues long. Germline V gene data show CDR1 as MNHEY and CDR2 as SVGAGI. CDR3: CASSSGSTYEQYF. The DNA of the CDR3 is TGTGCCAGCAGTTCCGGGTCTACCTACGAGCAGTACTTC.

This clone was counted at least ten times. The V call is TRBV10-3, the J call TRBJ2-3, with TRBD2 matching 8 bases. Germline V gene lookup returns CDR1 ENHRY and CDR2 SYGVKD. Trimming removed 3 bases from V and 1 base from J; junction bases left unmatched: 12. This CDR3 is 18 amino acids long. The CDR3 nucleotides read TGTGCCATCAGTGAAAGGTTAGCGGGAAGACCTGGCACAGATACGCAGTATTTT. Amino acids: CAISERLAGRPGTDTQYF.

This clone was seen ten or more times. An end of the junction does not agree with germline; a read error may underlie this. This rearrangement joins TRBV7-7 to TRBJ2-5; D remains ambiguous. The CDR3 totals 13 residues. Per germline, CDR1 SSHAT and CDR2 FNYEAQ (reference sequence). For the CDR3, the DNA is TGTGCTAGCAGCCCGAGCAGGCAAGAGACCCAGTACTTC. Encoded protein: CASSPSRQETQYF.

The chain combines TRBV5-1 with TRBJ2-2; D possibly corresponds to TRBD2 (6 bases). Per the germline V gene, CDR1 is SGHRS and CDR2 is YFSETQ. Deletions cut 1 base from V and 1 base from J, with 11 bases between. There are 16 residues in the CDR3. In nucleotides, the CDR3 is TGCGCCAGCAGCTTGCTTCCTAGCGAGAACACCGGGGAGCTGTTTTTT. This sequence encodes CASSLLPSENTGELFF.

This clone was observed at least ten times. The gene calls are TRBV28 and TRBJ2-1, with 11 bases lining up with TRBD2. Looked up from germline, CDR1 is MDHEN and CDR2 is SYDVKM. The length of the CDR3 is 15 residues. V shed 6 bases, J shed 7 bases, and the junction held 8 bases outside the gene matches. CDR3: CASRPTSGRRNEQFF. CDR3 DNA: TGTGCCAGCAGACCCACTAGCGGGAGACGTAATGAGCAGTTCTTC.

Only one count was recorded for this clone. The chain joins TRBV20-1 to TRBJ1-1; a possible D gene is TRBD1 (6 bases). Germline V lookup: CDR1 DFQATT, CDR2 SNEGSKA (reference sequence). The CDR3 consists of 17 residues. V lost 1 base and J lost 7, with 25 bases in between. The CDR3 loop reads CSARGGPRQGTSNEAFF. Here the CDR3 DNA reads TGCAGTGCTAGAGGGGGGCCGCGTCAGGGGACAAGTAATGAAGCTTTCTTT.

This clone is deemed medium-sized. The V call is TRBV6-5, the J call TRBJ2-3; D possibly corresponds to TRBD2 (7 bases). Deletions cut 0 bases from V and 2 bases from J, with 15 bases between. The CDR3 extends over 17 amino acids. The germline CDR1 and CDR2 sequences are MNHEY and SVGAGI. This CDR3 is CASSYSERGAITDTQYF. CDR3 sequence (DNA): TGTGCCAGCAGTTACTCTGAACGGGGGGCCATCACAGATACGCAGTATTTT.

This clone was found a few times. The chain links TRBV6-2 or TRBV6-3 to TRBJ2-7; 7 positions match TRBD1. Germline CDR1 MNHEY, CDR2 SVGEGT. V was pared by 5 bases and J by 3 bases, with 7 bases of the junction left unmatched. CDR3 size: 14 residues. The CDR3: CASSEGSGGYEQYF. DNA of the CDR3: TGTGCCAGCAGTGAAGGGTCAGGGGGCTACGAGCAGTACTTC.